This TCR beta chain was sequenced for a study of yellow fever vaccine responses in identical twins. Study-level points and caveats: Twins reportedly showed a vaccine T cell response that seemed partly convergent and partly personalized.

Via MiXCR, TCRdb re-called the RT-PCR reads, giving one row per CDR3 protein. The sample lists approximately 32,000 distinct CDR3 sequences; 45% to 65% were seen once. This CDR3 is 15 amino acids long. Trimming removed 4 bases from V and 3 bases from J, with 13 bases in between. CDR1 and CDR2 from the germline V gene are SGHRS and YFSETQ. Concerning this clonotype itself: Antigen: not known.

The source is a woman under 30 who received the yellow fever vaccine. The chain employs TRBV5-1 and TRBJ2-2; possibly TRBD1 for D (6 bases). The sample consisted of T cells from blood (PBMCs), unsorted or a sorted subset (not recorded which), taken before or after yellow fever vaccination (not recorded which). DNA of the CDR3: TGCGCCAGCAGCATCCAACAGGGATACACCGGGGAGCTGTTTTTT. It translates to CASSIQQGYTGELFF.